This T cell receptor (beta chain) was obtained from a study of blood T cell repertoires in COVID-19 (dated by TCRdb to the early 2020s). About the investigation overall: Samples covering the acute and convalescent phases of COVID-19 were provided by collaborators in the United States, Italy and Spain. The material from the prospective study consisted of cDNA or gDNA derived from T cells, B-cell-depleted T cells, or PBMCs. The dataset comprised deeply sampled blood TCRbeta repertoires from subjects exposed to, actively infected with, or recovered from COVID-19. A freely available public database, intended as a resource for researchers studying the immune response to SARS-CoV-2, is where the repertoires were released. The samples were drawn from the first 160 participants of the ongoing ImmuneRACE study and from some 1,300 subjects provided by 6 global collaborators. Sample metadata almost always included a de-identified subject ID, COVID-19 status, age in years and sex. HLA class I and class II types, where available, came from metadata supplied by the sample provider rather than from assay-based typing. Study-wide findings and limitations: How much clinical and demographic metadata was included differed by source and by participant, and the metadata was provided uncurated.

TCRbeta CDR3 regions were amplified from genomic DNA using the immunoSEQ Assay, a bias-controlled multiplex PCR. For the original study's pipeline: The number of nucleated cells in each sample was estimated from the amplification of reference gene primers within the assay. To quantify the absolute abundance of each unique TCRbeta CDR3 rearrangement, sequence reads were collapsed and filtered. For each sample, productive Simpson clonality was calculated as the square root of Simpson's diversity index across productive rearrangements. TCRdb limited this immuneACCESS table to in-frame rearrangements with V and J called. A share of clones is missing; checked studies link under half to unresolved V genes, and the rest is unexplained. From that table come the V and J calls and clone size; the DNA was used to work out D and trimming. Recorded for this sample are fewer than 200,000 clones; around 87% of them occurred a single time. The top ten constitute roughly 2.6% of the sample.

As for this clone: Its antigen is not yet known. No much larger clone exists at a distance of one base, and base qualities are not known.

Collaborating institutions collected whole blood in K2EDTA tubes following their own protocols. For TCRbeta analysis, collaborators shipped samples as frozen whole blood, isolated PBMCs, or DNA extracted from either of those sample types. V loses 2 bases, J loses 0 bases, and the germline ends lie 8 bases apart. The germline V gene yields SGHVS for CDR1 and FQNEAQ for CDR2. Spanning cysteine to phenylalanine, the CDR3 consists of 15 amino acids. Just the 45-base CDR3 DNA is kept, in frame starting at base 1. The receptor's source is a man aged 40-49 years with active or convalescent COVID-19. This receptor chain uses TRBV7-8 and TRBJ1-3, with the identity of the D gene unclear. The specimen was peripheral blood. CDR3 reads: CASSLLQISGNTIYF. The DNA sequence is TGTGCCAGCAGCTTATTACAGATCTCTGGAAACACCATATATTTT.